The source of this T cell receptor beta chain is a study of blood T cell repertoires in COVID-19. The CDR3 has 15 amino acids. Germline CDR1 is KGHSH and CDR2 is LQKENI. Trimming left V 6 bases short and J 2 bases short, with 11 bases between. In the original processing: Researchers report that nucleated cell counts were estimated from reference gene primer amplification. TCRdb keeps only in-frame clones here, not all; method: immunoSEQ multiplex PCR. Clone size and the V and J calls come from that table; the DNA yielded D and trimming. The sample comprises about 87,000 clones, 70% to 90% of which are singletons, and 2.5% to 3.5% rests with the top ten.

Sequencing was performed on peripheral blood. The chain joins TRBV18 to TRBJ1-6; unclear D gene. This clonotype originated in a woman aged 80 or older with COVID-19, enrolled during active disease. In nucleotides, the CDR3 is TGTGCCAGCTCTTTCTCGGGGACCTATAATTCACCCCTCCACTTT. It translates to CASSFSGTYNSPLHF.